This passage covers 27 T cell receptor beta chains from one sample sequenced in a study of cytomegalovirus exposure and HLA in healthy donors. Use of 60 Vbeta and 13 Jbeta primers characterized the PCR. Libraries were prepared by immunoSEQ multiplex PCR; TCRdb keeps only in-frame clonotypes and omits some of them. The sample consists of more than 75,000 clones, 79% of them appearing once. Sequenced: PBMCs. The origin of the receptors is a man younger than 40 in good health and CMV-seronegative.

The rearrangement links TRBV6-5 to TRBJ1-2; 10 bases map to TRBD1. Germline CDR1 reads MNHEY; CDR2 reads SVGAGI. The CDR3 totals 13 residues. Unmatched junction bases numbered 4, after V lost 5 bases and J lost 7 bases. As DNA, the CDR3 is TGTGCCAGCAGTCCCAGGACAGGGGGTGGCTACACCTTC. This sequence encodes CASSPRTGGGYTF.

This clone was detected a few times. Here the CDR3 reads CAIRPDSSNTEAFF. The CDR3 DNA reads TGTGCCATCAGACCGGACAGCTCGAACACTGAAGCTTTCTTT. The rearrangement links TRBV10-3 to TRBJ1-1, with a tentative D call TRBD1 (6 bases). Germline values: CDR1 ENHRY, CDR2 SYGVKD. The germline V and J ends were trimmed by 6 bases and 1 base, with 12 bases remaining between them. CDR3 length equals 14 residues.

The chain recombines TRBV19 with TRBJ2-1; TRBD2 aligns across 8 bases. The CDR3 runs to 14 residues. The germline CDR1 and CDR2 sequences are LNHDA and SQIVND (reference sequence). The junction had 9 bases not matched to a gene; V was cut back by 5 bases and J by 9 bases. CDR3 sequence (DNA): TGTGCCAGTAGTCAGGGGATAGCGGGGAGTGAGCAGTTCTTC. It is translated as CASSQGIAGSEQFF.

CDR3 residues: CASSPPSATGKETQYF. The CDR3 region has the DNA TGTGCCAGCAGCCCTCCCTCCGCGACAGGGAAGGAGACCCAGTACTTC. The chain carries TRBV7-9 and TRBJ2-5; 7 bases align to TRBD1. J gave up 5 bases and V 5 bases, and 14 bases lay outside the gene matches. The CDR3 is made up of 16 amino acids. Germline lookup yields CDR1 SEHNR and CDR2 FQNEAQ (reference sequence).

V usage is TRBV4-2 and J usage is TRBJ2-1, with D possibly being TRBD1 (6 bases). The ends were cut back, 1 base at V and 7 bases at J, with 14 bases in the middle. Germline V gene lookup returns CDR1 LGHNA and CDR2 YNFKEQ. This CDR3 has 15 amino acids. The CDR3 DNA is TGTGCCAGCAGCCAAGGACCAGAACAGGGAAATGAGCAGTTCTTC. As protein: CASSQGPEQGNEQFF.

This clone appeared once. The CDR3 DNA reads TGTGCCTGGACGGAGAACACAGGTTCTCAGCCCCAGCATTTT. This translates into CAWTENTGSQPQHF. The V call is TRBV30, the J call TRBJ1-5; possible D gene TRBD1, 5 bases. V was shortened by 4 bases and J by 6 bases, with 16 bases between the two germline ends. CDR3 length equals 14 residues. Germline V gene lookup returns CDR1 GTSNPN and CDR2 SVGIG (reference sequence).

This clone was observed a handful of times. J is TRBJ2-1 and V is TRBV5-6; D possibly corresponds to TRBD1 (6 bases). V was trimmed by 2 bases and J by 5 bases, leaving 8 bases between them. This CDR3 comprises 13 residues. Looked up from germline, CDR1 is SGHDT and CDR2 is YYEEEE. The CDR3 spells CASSFGQNNEQFF. CDR3 DNA: TGTGCCAGCAGCTTCGGACAGAACAATGAGCAGTTCTTC.

This chain connects TRBV18 to TRBJ2-2; D is uncertain. V gave up 4 bases and J gave up 4 bases, with 4 bases separating them. Germline V lookup: CDR1 KGHSH, CDR2 LQKENI. The CDR3 is 12 amino acids. CDR3 coding DNA: TGTGCCAGCTCACGAGTCACCGGGGAGCTGTTTTTT. Its protein is CASSRVTGELFF.

A remark on this clone: A junction boundary mismatches the germline segment, possibly from a read error. J is TRBJ2-7 and V is TRBV7-9; TRBD2 matches at 11 bases. This CDR3 has 12 amino acids. CDR1 and CDR2 (germline): SEHNR, FQNEAQ (reference sequence). CDR3 bases: TGTGCCAGCAGCCTAGCGGGAGGCGAGCAGTACTTC. Its translation is CASSLAGGEQYF.

The J gene is TRBJ2-5, the V gene TRBV5-1; 8 nucleotides align to TRBD2. CDR1 SGHRS and CDR2 YFSETQ come from the germline V gene. V lost 4 bases and J lost 4; bases outside the gene matches: 9. The CDR3 spans 15 residues. The CDR3 bases are TGCGCCAGCAGCCCGGGCAGCGGGGGAGGAGAGACCCAGTACTTC. Translation gives CASSPGSGGGETQYF.

This sequence joins TRBV5-1 and TRBJ1-4; TRBD1 aligns across 8 bases. The germline V gene has CDR1 SGHRS and CDR2 YFSETQ. Germline trimming cut 4 bases from V and 7 bases from J; bases unmatched to any gene: 6. The CDR3 is made up of 14 amino acids. The CDR3 reads CASSNGQGAEKLFF. The CDR3 DNA reads as TGCGCCAGCAGCAACGGACAGGGCGCTGAAAAACTGTTTTTT.

CDR3 sequence: CASSSSGGAYNIQYF. In DNA form, the CDR3 reads TGTGCCAGCAGTTCTAGCGGGGGGGCCTACAACATTCAGTACTTC. The V gene is TRBV27, the J gene TRBJ2-4; TRBD2 matches 12 bases. The CDR3 spans 15 residues. J lost 7 bases, V lost 4 bases, and 5 bases had no gene match. Per germline, CDR1 MNHEY and CDR2 SMNVEV (reference sequence).

The chain joins TRBV7-2 to TRBJ2-7; 8 nucleotides line up with TRBD1. Germline trimming cut 3 bases from V and 4 bases from J; bases unmatched to any gene: 8. There are 15 residues in the CDR3. Germline values: CDR1 SGHTA, CDR2 FQGNSA. The CDR3 loop reads CASSFRTGRRYEQYF. The CDR3 DNA sequence: TGTGCCAGCAGCTTCCGGACAGGGCGGAGATACGAGCAGTACTTC. Variable domain in full (rest from reference TRBV7-2 and TRBJ2-7): GAGVSQSPSNKVTEKGKDVELRCDPISGHTALYWYRQSLGQGLEFLIYFQGNSAPDKSGLPSDRFSAERTGGSVSTLTIQRTQQEDSAVYLCASSFRTGRRYEQYFGPGTRLTVT.

The chain is built from TRBV5-1 and TRBJ1-1; no reliable D call. Trimming removed 3 bases from V and 0 bases from J, with 12 bases in between. This CDR3 comprises 15 residues. Germline V CDR1 and CDR2: SGHRS, YFSETQ. The CDR3 DNA follows: TGCGCCAGCAGCTCCACTGGGCTTATGAACACTGAAGCTTTCTTT. It specifies CASSSTGLMNTEAFF.

The rearrangement links TRBV18 to TRBJ1-5; no firm D call. The germline V gene encodes CDR1 KGHSH and CDR2 LQKENI. This CDR3 is 14 amino acids long. The V end was cut by 5 bases, the J end by 0 bases, with 8 bases between. DNA for the CDR3: TGTGCCAGCTCAGTCTATGATAGCAATCAGCCCCAGCATTTT. Its translation: CASSVYDSNQPQHF. Full variable domain (rest looked up from reference TRBV18 and TRBJ1-5): NAGVMQNPRHLVRRRGQEARLRCSPMKGHSHVYWYRQLPEEGLKFMVYLQKENIIDESGMPKERFSAEFPKEGPSILRIQQVVRGDSAAYFCASSVYDSNQPQHFGDGTRLSIL.

The rearrangement joins TRBV6-4 to TRBJ2-3; 10 nucleotides align to TRBD2. CDR1 and CDR2 from the germline V gene are MRHNA and SNTAGT. V was pared by 2 bases and J by 4 bases, with 3 bases of the junction left unmatched. The CDR3 runs to 15 residues. CDR3 DNA: TGTGCCAGCAGTGACGGGAGCGGGGGGGCAGATACGCAGTATTTT. It translates to CASSDGSGGADTQYF.

This clone has only a few counts. J is TRBJ1-4 and V is TRBV19; D call uncertain. Germline V gene data show CDR1 as LNHDA and CDR2 as SQIVND (reference sequence). Deletions cut 3 bases from V and 5 bases from J, with 4 bases between. CDR3 size: 12 residues. The CDR3 protein is CASSMGNEKLFF. As DNA, the CDR3 is TGTGCCAGTAGTATGGGCAATGAAAAACTGTTTTTT.

The V gene is TRBV5-4, the J gene TRBJ2-2, with D possibly TRBD1 on 5 matching bases. Trimming took 4 bases from V and 4 from J, leaving 14 bases between them. From germline, CDR1 is SGHNT and CDR2 YYREEE (reference sequence). The CDR3 spans 15 residues. CDR3 in amino acids: CASSTPGFSTGELFF. Written as DNA, the CDR3 is TGTGCCAGCAGCACCCCAGGGTTTAGCACCGGGGAGCTGTTTTTT.

V usage is TRBV7-9 and J usage is TRBJ2-5; 8 nucleotides align to TRBD2. V trimming: 5 bases; J trimming: 7 bases; junction bases outside the gene matches: 9. There are 14 residues in the CDR3. The germline V gene has CDR1 SEHNR and CDR2 FQNEAQ (reference sequence). CDR3 nucleotides: TGTGCCAGCAGCCCCGGGGGGGGCCCGGGGACCCAGTACTTC. It yields the protein CASSPGGGPGTQYF.

This clone was seen only a few times. This sequence joins TRBV5-1 and TRBJ1-1, with D unclear. The germline V gene has CDR1 SGHRS and CDR2 YFSETQ. The CDR3 has 14 residues. V gave up 4 bases and J gave up 0 bases, with 10 bases separating them. The CDR3 region has the DNA TGCGCCAGCAGCCTCGAAAGCATGAACACTGAAGCTTTCTTT. The encoded protein is CASSLESMNTEAFF.

This chain links TRBV10-3 with TRBJ2-1; possibly TRBD2 for D (5 bases). The CDR3 is made up of 14 amino acids. Germline V CDR1 and CDR2: ENHRY, SYGVKD. The V end lost 8 bases, the J end lost 5 bases, and 16 bases lay between the germline ends. CDR3 residues: CAISPGLAHNEQFF. CDR3 in DNA: TGTGCCATCTCCCCGGGATTAGCACACAATGAGCAGTTCTTC.

The V call is TRBV19, the J call TRBJ2-7; maybe TRBD2 (7 bases). Germline CDR1 and CDR2: LNHDA and SQIVND (reference sequence). Trimming removed 0 bases at V and 6 bases at J, with 12 bases between. This CDR3 has 14 amino acids. The CDR3 is CASSIDGGAREQYF. The CDR3 bases are TGTGCCAGTAGTATAGATGGGGGGGCTCGCGAGCAGTACTTC.

The chain carries TRBV5-8 and TRBJ2-5; D gene ambiguous. The ends were cut back, 0 bases at V and 4 bases at J, with 13 bases in the middle. Germline-derived CDR1 and CDR2 are SGHTS and YDEGEE. This CDR3 has 15 residues. CDR3 protein: CASSLERLSRETQYF. DNA of the CDR3: TGTGCCAGCAGCTTGGAAAGACTTTCAAGAGAGACCCAGTACTTC.

This chain uses TRBV5-1 with TRBJ2-3; D uncertain. V gave up 3 bases and J gave up 0 bases, with 11 bases separating them. Germline V CDR1 and CDR2: SGHRS, YFSETQ. The CDR3 is 15 residues long. CDR3 bases: TGCGCCAGCAGCTACACAAATCCTAGCACAGATACGCAGTATTTT. It encodes CASSYTNPSTDTQYF.

This clone came up once. The chain joins TRBV15 to TRBJ2-5; 8 positions agree with TRBD1. This CDR3 is built from 14 residues. Germline lookup yields CDR1 LNHNV and CDR2 YYDKDF (reference sequence). The junction had 6 bases not matched to a gene; V was cut back by 0 bases and J by 9 bases. The CDR3: CATSRDGTGRAQYF. The CDR3 DNA sequence: TGTGCCACCAGCAGAGATGGGACAGGCCGGGCCCAGTACTTC.

J is TRBJ1-2 and V is TRBV28, with TRBD1 matching over 7 bases. Trimming cost V 3 bases and J 7 bases; bases outside gene matches: 5. The CDR3 extends over 13 amino acids. Germline-derived CDR1 and CDR2 are MDHEN and SYDVKM. The CDR3 DNA is TGTGCCAGCAGTTTCGAGGGGGCGGGTGGCTACACCTTC. It is translated as CASSFEGAGGYTF.

The chain links TRBV4-2 to TRBJ2-3, with TRBD1 matching over 8 bases. In germline, CDR1 is LGHNA, CDR2 YNFKEQ. The junction had 3 bases not matched to a gene; V was cut back by 0 bases and J by 4 bases. There are 15 residues in the CDR3. CDR3 region: CASSQEDRVSDTQYF. CDR3 DNA sequence: TGTGCCAGCAGCCAAGAGGACAGGGTCTCAGATACGCAGTATTTT.